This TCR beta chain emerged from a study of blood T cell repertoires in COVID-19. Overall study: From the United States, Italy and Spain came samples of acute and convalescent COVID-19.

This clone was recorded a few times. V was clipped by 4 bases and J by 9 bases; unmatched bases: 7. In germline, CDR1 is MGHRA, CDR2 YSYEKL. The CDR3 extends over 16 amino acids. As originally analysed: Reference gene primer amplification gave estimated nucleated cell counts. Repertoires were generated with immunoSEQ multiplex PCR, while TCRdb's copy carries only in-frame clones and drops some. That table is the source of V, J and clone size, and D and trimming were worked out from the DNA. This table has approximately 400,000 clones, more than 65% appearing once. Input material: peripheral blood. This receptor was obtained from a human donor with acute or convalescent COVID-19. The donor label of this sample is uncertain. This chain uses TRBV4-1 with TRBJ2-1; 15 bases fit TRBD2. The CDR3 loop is CASSPRTSGRASEQFF. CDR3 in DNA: TGCGCCAGCAGCCCACGGACTAGCGGGAGGGCTAGTGAGCAGTTCTTC.